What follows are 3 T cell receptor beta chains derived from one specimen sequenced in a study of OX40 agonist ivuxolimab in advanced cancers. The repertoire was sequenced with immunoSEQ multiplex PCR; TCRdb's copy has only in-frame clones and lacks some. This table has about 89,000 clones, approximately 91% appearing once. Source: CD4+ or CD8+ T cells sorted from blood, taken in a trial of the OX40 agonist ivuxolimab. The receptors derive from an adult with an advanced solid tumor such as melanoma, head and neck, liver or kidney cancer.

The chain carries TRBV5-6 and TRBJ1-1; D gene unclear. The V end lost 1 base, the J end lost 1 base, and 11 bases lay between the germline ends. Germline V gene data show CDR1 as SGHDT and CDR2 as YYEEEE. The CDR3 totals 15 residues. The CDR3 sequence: CASSLRWAPNTEAFF. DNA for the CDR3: TGTGCCAGCAGCTTGAGGTGGGCCCCGAACACTGAAGCTTTCTTT.

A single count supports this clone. Here the CDR3 DNA reads TGTGCCAGCTCATCTCTTTCGGGAGAGACTGAAGCTTTCTTT. This codes for CASSSLSGETEAFF. J is TRBJ1-1 and V is TRBV18; D not resolved. This CDR3 spans 14 amino acids. Trimming took 5 bases from V and 5 from J, leaving 15 bases between them. Germline CDR1 reads KGHSH; CDR2 reads LQKENI.

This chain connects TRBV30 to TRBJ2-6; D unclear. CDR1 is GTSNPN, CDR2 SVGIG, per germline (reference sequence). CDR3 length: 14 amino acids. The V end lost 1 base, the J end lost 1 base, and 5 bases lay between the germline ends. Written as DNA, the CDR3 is TGTGCCTGGAGTGAGAATTCTGGGGCCAACGTCCTGACTTTC. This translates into CAWSENSGANVLTF.